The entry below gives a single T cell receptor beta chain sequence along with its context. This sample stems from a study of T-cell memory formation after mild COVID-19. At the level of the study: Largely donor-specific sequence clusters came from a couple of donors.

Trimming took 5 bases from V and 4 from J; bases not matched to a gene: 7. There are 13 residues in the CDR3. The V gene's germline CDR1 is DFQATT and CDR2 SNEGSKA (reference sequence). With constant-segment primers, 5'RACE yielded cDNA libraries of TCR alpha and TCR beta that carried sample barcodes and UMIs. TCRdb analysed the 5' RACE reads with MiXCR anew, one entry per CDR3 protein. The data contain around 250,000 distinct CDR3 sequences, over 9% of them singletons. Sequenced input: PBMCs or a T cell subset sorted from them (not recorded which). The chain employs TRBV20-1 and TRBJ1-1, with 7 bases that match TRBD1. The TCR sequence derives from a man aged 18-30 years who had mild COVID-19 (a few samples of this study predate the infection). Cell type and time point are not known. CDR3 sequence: CSAPDRLGTEAFF. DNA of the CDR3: TGCAGTGCTCCGGACAGGTTGGGCACTGAAGCTTTCTTT.